The 22 T cell receptor beta chains reported below all come from one sample, sequenced in a study of blood T cell repertoires in COVID-19. TCRdb keeps only in-frame clones here, not all; method: immunoSEQ multiplex PCR. The sample has approximately 210,000 clones, 84% seen once. The sequencing sample was made of peripheral blood. Every receptor here comes from a woman in her forties or fifties with active or convalescent COVID-19.

This clone was counted once. V and J are TRBV2 and TRBJ2-2; D is unresolved. The V gene lost 7 bases and the J gene lost 7 bases, with 13 bases spanning the gap. Germline-derived CDR1 and CDR2 are SNHLY and FYNNEI. The CDR3 consists of 13 residues. CDR3 nucleotides: TGTGCCAGCACGATCAGGCCGGACGGGGAGCTGTTTTTT. Encoded protein: CASTIRPDGELFF.

CDR3 sequence (DNA): TGCAGCGTTGTATTTGGACTAGCGGGACAAACCAGCTCCTACAATGAGCAGTTCTTC. It is translated as CSVVFGLAGQTSSYNEQFF. The chain has TRBV29-1 and TRBJ2-1; 12 bases fit TRBD2. Unmatched junction bases numbered 13, after V lost 4 bases and J lost 0 bases. The CDR3 has 19 residues. The germline gives CDR1 SQVTM, CDR2 ANQGSEA.

The rearrangement uses TRBV4-2 and TRBJ2-5; D is perhaps TRBD1 (6 bases). The CDR3 sequence is 13 residues long. Trimming pared 5 bases from V and 1 base from J, leaving 8 bases between. CDR1 and CDR2 (germline): LGHNA, YNFKEQ. The CDR3 protein is CASSWGPQETQYF. Written as DNA, the CDR3 is TGTGCCAGCAGCTGGGGGCCCCAAGAGACCCAGTACTTC.

The rearrangement links TRBV18 to TRBJ1-4; D perhaps matches TRBD1 (5 bases). With 4 bases removed from V and 5 bases from J, the gap between germline ends came to 14 bases. This CDR3 is 15 amino acids long. Germline CDR1 KGHSH, CDR2 LQKENI. CDR3 bases: TGTGCCAGCTCACTCGGACAAGGACCGAATGAAAAACTGTTTTTT. It specifies CASSLGQGPNEKLFF.

This clone came up once. The rearrangement joins TRBV10-2 to TRBJ1-2, with a weak D call TRBD1 (5 bases). Germline V gene lookup returns CDR1 WSHSY and CDR2 SAAADI. This CDR3 spans 14 amino acids. V was cut by 6 bases and J by 4 bases, with 15 bases left in between. CDR3 sequence: CASSQGPQGYGYTF. In nucleotides, the CDR3 is TGCGCCAGCAGCCAGGGCCCCCAGGGCTATGGCTACACCTTC.

V is TRBV28 and J is TRBJ1-2; D perhaps matches TRBD1 (5 bases). The V gene's germline CDR1 is MDHEN and CDR2 SYDVKM. The ends were cut back, 7 bases at V and 4 bases at J, with 13 bases in the middle. CDR3 length equals 13 residues. The CDR3 nucleotides are TGTGCCAGCACCTCAGGGTCCAGCTATGGCTACACCTTC. Its translation is CASTSGSSYGYTF.

CDR3 sequence: CASSPGQGGYEQYF. The CDR3 DNA is TGCGCCAGCAGCCCCGGACAGGGTGGATACGAGCAGTACTTC. The chain uses TRBV5-1 and TRBJ2-7, with 8 bases identical to TRBD1. V was pared by 4 bases and J by 4 bases, with 7 bases of the junction left unmatched. The CDR3 length is 14 residues. Germline loops: CDR1 SGHRS, CDR2 YFSETQ.

The chain is built from TRBV28 and TRBJ1-2; 8 nucleotides align to TRBD1. Per germline, CDR1 MDHEN and CDR2 SYDVKM. The length of the CDR3 is 13 residues. V was clipped by 3 bases and J by 7 bases; unmatched bases: 4. CDR3 sequence reads: CASSFTGGVGYTF. CDR3 sequence (DNA): TGTGCCAGCAGTTTCACAGGGGGGGTTGGCTACACCTTC.

V is TRBV4-1 and J is TRBJ1-3, with TRBD1 matching 11 bases. The CDR3 extends over 18 amino acids. Germline V gives CDR1 MGHRA, CDR2 YSYEKL. J was trimmed by 2 bases and V by 1 base; bases with no gene match: 7. CDR3 sequence: CASSQGPGQGAAGNTIYF. The CDR3 region has the DNA TGCGCCAGCAGCCAAGGACCCGGACAGGGGGCTGCTGGAAACACCATATATTTT.

On this clone itself: The sample contains more than one DNA sequence encoding this CDR3. V is TRBV5-1 and J is TRBJ1-5; D gene unclear. Trimming shortened V by 0 bases and J by 2 bases, and 6 bases separated the two germline ends. The CDR3 consists of 14 residues. Germline V CDR1 and CDR2: SGHRS, YFSETQ. The CDR3 is CASSLVGGNQPQHF. CDR3 sequence (DNA): TGCGCCAGCAGCTTGGTGGGAGGCAATCAGCCCCAGCATTTT.

The gene calls are TRBV11-2 and TRBJ2-7; D ambiguous. V shed 0 bases and J shed 4 bases, with 4 bases lying between them. The CDR3 consists of 12 residues. The germline CDR1 and CDR2 sequences are SGHAT and FQNNGV. CDR3 DNA: TGTGCCAGCAGCTTAGACAGTTACGAGCAGTACTTC. Amino acid sequence: CASSLDSYEQYF.

This clone has a single count. This chain links TRBV2 with TRBJ1-5, with a possible D match to TRBD1 (6 bases). There are 17 residues in the CDR3. In germline, CDR1 is SNHLY, CDR2 FYNNEI. V lost 4 bases and J 2 bases, leaving 18 bases between the germline ends. CDR3 bases: TGTGCCAGCAGTGGATCGGGAGGCAGGGGTGGCAATCAGCCCCAGCATTTT. It encodes CASSGSGGRGGNQPQHF.

The CDR3 is CASSSGGGRTDTQYF. As DNA, the CDR3 is TGTGCCAGCAGTTCCGGGGGCGGGAGGACAGATACGCAGTATTTT. The gene calls are TRBV2 and TRBJ2-3, with 8 bases that match TRBD2. V shed 5 bases, J shed 3 bases, and the junction held 7 bases outside the gene matches. The CDR3 loop spans 15 amino acids. Germline assignment: CDR1 SNHLY and CDR2 FYNNEI.

CDR3: CSASQSGNEQFF. The CDR3 bases are TGCAGTGCTAGTCAAAGCGGAAATGAGCAGTTCTTC. V and J are TRBV20-1 and TRBJ2-1; tentatively, D is TRBD2 (5 bases). CDR3 length: 12 amino acids. CDR1 and CDR2 from the germline V gene are DFQATT and SNEGSKA (reference sequence). V was clipped by 3 bases and J by 7 bases, with 10 bases between them.

This clone came up a few times. This chain links TRBV20-1 with TRBJ1-6; weak D call: TRBD1 (5 bases). CDR1 is DFQATT, CDR2 SNEGSKA, per germline (reference sequence). The CDR3 runs to 13 residues. Trimming took off 3 bases at V and 10 bases at J, with 13 bases between the two ends. For the CDR3, the DNA is TGCAGTGCTAGTGGCAGGGAGGTCTCACCCCTCCACTTT. It specifies CSASGREVSPLHF.

J is TRBJ1-1 and V is TRBV5-6; D is undetermined. Germline V CDR1 and CDR2: SGHDT, YYEEEE. V was pared by 4 bases and J by 3 bases, with 16 bases between. The CDR3 loop spans 15 amino acids. In nucleotides, the CDR3 is TGTGCCAGCAGCCCTGAAGGGCGCGGGTACACTGAAGCTTTCTTT. Translating gives CASSPEGRGYTEAFF.

This clone occurred once. The chain has TRBV5-4 and TRBJ2-3; the D is unclear. The CDR3 loop spans 16 amino acids. V gave up 1 base and J gave up 7 bases, with 19 bases separating them. From germline, CDR1 is SGHNT and CDR2 YYREEE (reference sequence). CDR3 in DNA: TGTGCCAGCAGCTTGAAGTCGAGCCCTACCGCGAATACGCAGTATTTT. Its translation is CASSLKSSPTANTQYF.

The V and J genes are TRBV5-1 and TRBJ2-5; 7 bases map to TRBD2. CDR1 and CDR2 (germline): SGHRS, YFSETQ. This CDR3 spans 16 amino acids. Germline trimming cut 0 bases from V and 5 bases from J; bases unmatched to any gene: 10. This CDR3 is CASSLGYGGSGETQYF. The CDR3 nucleotides read TGCGCCAGCAGCTTGGGGTACGGCGGGAGTGGCGAGACCCAGTACTTC.

The V call is TRBV28, the J call TRBJ1-5; 9 bases align to TRBD1. Germline V CDR1 and CDR2: MDHEN, SYDVKM. The trim removed 6 bases at V and 5 bases at J, leaving 8 bases unmatched. CDR3 length: 15 residues. The CDR3 region is CASSRLGQGYQPQHF. DNA for the CDR3: TGTGCCAGCAGCCGACTCGGACAGGGGTATCAGCCCCAGCATTTT. The whole variable domain, filled in from reference TRBV28 and TRBJ1-5, reads DVKVTQSSRYLVKRTGEKVFLECVQDMDHENMFWYRQDPGLGLRLIYFSYDVKMKEKGDIPEGYSVSREKKERFSLILESASTNQTSMYLCASSRLGQGYQPQHFGDGTRLSIL.

The chain employs TRBV7-2 and TRBJ2-2; possibly TRBD1 for D (5 bases). V lost 5 bases and J lost 6, with 16 bases in between. This CDR3 comprises 15 residues. Germline V gene data show CDR1 as SGHTA and CDR2 as FQGNSA. CDR3 coding DNA: TGTGCCAGCAGCCCCTTGGACACCCTCCCCGGGGAGCTGTTTTTT. Amino acid sequence: CASSPLDTLPGELFF.

This chain links TRBV6-6 with TRBJ1-1, with a possible D match to TRBD1 (5 bases). Germline V gene data show CDR1 as MNHNY and CDR2 as SVGAGI (reference sequence). This CDR3 has 15 amino acids. V dropped 6 bases and J dropped 1 base, with 15 bases sitting between them. The CDR3 sequence: CASSHSGQGNTEAFF. The CDR3, as DNA: TGTGCCAGCAGCCACTCTGGGCAGGGGAACACTGAAGCTTTCTTT.

The chain employs TRBV2 and TRBJ2-1, with a weak D call TRBD2 (5 bases). Germline V lookup: CDR1 SNHLY, CDR2 FYNNEI. Trimming took off 5 bases at V and 6 bases at J, with 20 bases between the two ends. The CDR3 is 16 amino acids. CDR3 sequence (DNA): TGTGCCAGCAGTTCCCAGGACCCGCGGGTGGGCAATGAGCAGTTCTTC. Protein product: CASSSQDPRVGNEQFF.